This T cell receptor (beta chain) comes out of a study of blood T cell repertoires in COVID-19. Whole-study context: The United States, Italy and Spain provided the acute and convalescent COVID-19 samples.

The germline CDR1 and CDR2 sequences are MNHEY and SVGEGT. This CDR3 has 17 residues. Trimming took 2 bases from V and 1 from J; bases not matched to a gene: 5. In the study's own analysis: Cell counts per sample came from amplifying reference gene primers. Some clones are missing from TCRdb's copy, which holds only in-frame ones; the method was immunoSEQ multiplex PCR. The V and J calls and clone size are taken from that table; D and trimming were inferred from the DNA. The table shows roughly 200,000 clones, with around nine tenths occurring only once. This clone was seen just once. Source material: peripheral blood. The chain links TRBV6-2 or TRBV6-3 to TRBJ2-2; 9 bases agree with TRBD1. The source of this sequence is a man in his fifties or sixties with acute or convalescent COVID-19. The CDR3 bases are TGTGCCAGCAGTTACACACAGGGGGCAGTGAACACCGGGGAGCTGTTTTTT. Translated: CASSYTQGAVNTGELFF.